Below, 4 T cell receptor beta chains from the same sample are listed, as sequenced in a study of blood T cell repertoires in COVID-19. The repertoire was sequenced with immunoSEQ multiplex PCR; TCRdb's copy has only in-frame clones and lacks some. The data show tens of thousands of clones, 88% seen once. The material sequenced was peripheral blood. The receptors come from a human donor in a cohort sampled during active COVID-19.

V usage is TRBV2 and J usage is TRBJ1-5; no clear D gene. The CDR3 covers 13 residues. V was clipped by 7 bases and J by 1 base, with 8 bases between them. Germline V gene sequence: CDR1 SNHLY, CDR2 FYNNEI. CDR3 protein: CASKIESNQPQHF. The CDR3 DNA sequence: TGTGCCAGCAAAATAGAAAGCAATCAGCCCCAGCATTTT.

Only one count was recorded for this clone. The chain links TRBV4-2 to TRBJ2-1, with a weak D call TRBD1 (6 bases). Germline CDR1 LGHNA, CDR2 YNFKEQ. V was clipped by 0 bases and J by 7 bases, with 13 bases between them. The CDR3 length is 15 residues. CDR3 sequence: CASSQDTGPLNEQFF. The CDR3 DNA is TGTGCCAGCAGCCAAGATACAGGGCCCCTAAATGAGCAGTTCTTC.

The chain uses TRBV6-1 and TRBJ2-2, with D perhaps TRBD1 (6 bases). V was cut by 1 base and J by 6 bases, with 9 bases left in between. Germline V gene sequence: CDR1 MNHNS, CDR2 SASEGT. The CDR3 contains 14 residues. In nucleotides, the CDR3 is TGTGCCAGCAGTGAAGTGGGGGCAGCCGGGGAGCTGTTTTTT. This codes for CASSEVGAAGELFF.

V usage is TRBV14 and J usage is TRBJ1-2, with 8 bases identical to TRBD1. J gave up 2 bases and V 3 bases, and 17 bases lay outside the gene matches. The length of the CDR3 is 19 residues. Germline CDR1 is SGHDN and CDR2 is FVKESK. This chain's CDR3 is CASSHPDGQGAFSNYGYTF. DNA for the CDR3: TGTGCCAGCAGCCATCCGGACGGTCAGGGGGCCTTTTCGAACTATGGCTACACCTTC.